This T cell receptor (beta chain) was sequenced during a study of Ad26.COV2.S vaccination and SARS-CoV-2 variants. Whole-study results and caveats: Participants given vaccine showed non-spike TCR breadth similar to that of placebo recipients. The analyses of TCR breadth and depth may have understated the size of total T cell responses.

As to treatment: roughly 19 received Ad26.COV2.S at low or high dose, single or two shots; about 5 received placebo; per-sample allocation not given. After the first vaccine or placebo injection, samples were drawn on day 63. The sample came from a Boston adult aged 18-55 years. As concerns this clone: The antigen is not known.

Data came from immunoSEQ multiplex PCR; TCRdb stores just in-frame clones and leaves some out. The sample includes about 420,000 clones, 88% of them seen just once. Here the sequenced sample was peripheral blood, taken in a trial of Ad26.COV2.S vaccine versus placebo. The clonotype comes from a person between 18 and 59 years old who received the Ad26.COV2.S COVID-19 vaccine or a placebo.

This CDR3 reads CASSVSGGTRGDTQYF. For the CDR3, the DNA is TGTGCCAGCAGCGTATCAGGGGGGACTAGGGGAGATACGCAGTATTTT. The chain links TRBV9 to TRBJ2-3, with D possibly being TRBD2 (8 bases). The CDR3 spans 16 residues. The germline V gene encodes CDR1 SGDLS and CDR2 YYNGEE. The V end lost 1 base, the J end lost 5 bases, and 17 bases lay between the germline ends.